The TCR beta chain under discussion was sequenced for a study of T cell repertoires in aging, cancer and after chemotherapy (dated by TCRdb to between 2017 and 2020). For the wider study: Donors spanned six age groups from 30 or younger to 70 or older, with at least three individuals per group. Alongside around 97 healthy donors serving as a reference group, the cohort included roughly 220 cancer patients, of whom 94 had hematological cancers and about 130 had solid cancers. Peripheral blood TCR beta repertoires from healthy donors and cancer patients were profiled to examine immunoaging and T cell reconstitution after chemotherapy. Several million TCR reads were contained in the full dataset. In the solid tumor group, paired pre- and post-chemotherapy samples were obtained from brain tumor (glioblastoma) patients receiving temozolomide-based therapy. Results the study describes overall, beyond this receptor: In both cancer cohorts, median generation probability rose over the chemotherapy interval, which suggests that the repertoire was reconstituted through rebound thymic output. It was noted by the authors that conclusions about immunological memory after chemotherapy cannot be drawn from the repertoire data. Significantly lower blood TCR diversity and higher clonality were observed in untreated patients with hematological or solid cancers than in age-matched healthy donors. In healthy donors, the decline in TCR diversity with age was mainly due to loss of richness, whereas in cancer patients loss of evenness also played a role.

V drops 5 bases and J drops 2 bases, leaving 13 bases in between. Including cysteine and phenylalanine, the CDR3 has 14 amino acids. Only the CDR3 portion is preserved as DNA: 42 bases, with reading frame beginning at the first base. Reading the germline V gene gives CDR1 SGHDT and CDR2 YYEEEE. To note about this clonotype: What antigen it recognizes has not been identified. It has no much larger one-base neighbor in the sample; base qualities were not kept.

Instead of sorted cells or RNA, genomic DNA extracted from peripheral blood served as the source for amplifying TCR beta rearrangements. Rearranged TRB sequences spanning V, D and J segments were amplified in a multiplex touch-down PCR with a mixed TRB-A/B primer pool. Illumina adapters and sample indices were added to the amplicons in two consecutive PCR reactions performed with Phusion HS II polymerase. After gel purification with the NucleoSpin Gel and PCR Clean-up kit, the amplicons were checked using Qubit and an Agilent 2100 Bioanalyzer. Sequencing of the libraries was done on an Illumina MiSeq with paired-end, single-indexed 600-cycle runs. In the original analysis: MiXCR versions 2.12 and 3.0.5 were used to process the TRB sequences. Each unique CDR3 nucleotide sequence was treated as one clone, and only productive sequences with two or more reads were kept. The repertoire metrics were Shannon diversity, evenness, clonality (defined as one minus evenness), and alpha-parameterized diversity profiles covering alpha 0 to 5. The IGoR algorithm was used to calculate generation probabilities for clones in the paired samples taken before and after chemotherapy. The public reads were reanalyzed by TCRdb: fastp trimming at Q25, MiXCR alignment, in-frame beta chains only. Rows merge per CDR3 protein into single entries with the most common DNA and genes. TCRdb, not the original authors, processed these V and J calls. The sample table shows 2,500 to 3,500 distinct CDR3 sequences, and roughly 23% are seen once. The top ten constitute 3% to 3.5% of the sample.

The chain is assembled from TRBV5-6 and TRBJ2-5; the D gene identity is not certain. This sequence originates from a human donor with a solid tumor. The sequencing input was blood. The CDR3 here reads CASSQFRSQETQYF. The DNA sequence is given as TGTGCCAGCAGTCAATTCAGGAGTCAAGAGACCCAGTACTTC. With the rest looked up from the reference TRBV5-6 and TRBJ2-5 genes rather than sequenced, the full variable domain is DAGVTQSPTHLIKTRGQQVTLRCSPKSGHDTVSWYQQALGQGPQFIFQYYEEEERQRGNFPDRFSGHQFPNYSSELNVNALLLGDSALYLCASSQFRSQETQYFGPGTRLLVL.